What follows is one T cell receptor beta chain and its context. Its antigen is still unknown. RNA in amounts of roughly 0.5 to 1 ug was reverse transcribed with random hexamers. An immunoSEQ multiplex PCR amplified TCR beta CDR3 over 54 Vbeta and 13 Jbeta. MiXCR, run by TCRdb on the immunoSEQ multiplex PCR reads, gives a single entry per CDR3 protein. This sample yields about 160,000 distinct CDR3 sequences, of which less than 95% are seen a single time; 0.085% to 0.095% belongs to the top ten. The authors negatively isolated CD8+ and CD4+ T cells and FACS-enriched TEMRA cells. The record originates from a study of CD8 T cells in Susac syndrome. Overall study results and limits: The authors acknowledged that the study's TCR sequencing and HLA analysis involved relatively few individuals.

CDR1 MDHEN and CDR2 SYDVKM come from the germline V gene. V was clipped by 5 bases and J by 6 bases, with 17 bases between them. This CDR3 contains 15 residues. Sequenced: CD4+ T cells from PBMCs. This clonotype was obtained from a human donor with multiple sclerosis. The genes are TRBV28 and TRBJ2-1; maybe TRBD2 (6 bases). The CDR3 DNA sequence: TGTGCCAGCAGTCGTAGCGGTAGCATGGGCAATGAGCAGTTCTTC. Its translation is CASSRSGSMGNEQFF.